The present entry profiles one T cell receptor (beta chain) with its context. Its antigen is not known. The stimulus was lysate of CMV-infected fibroblasts, approximately 9.6 ug/mL. CD40L-negative CD69-negative CD45RO-high memory CD4+ T cells were sorted as populations depleted of antigen-responding cells. Inclusion required CMV-positive serology and CD4+ counts above 400 cells/uL. This entry comes from a study of persistence of HIV-infected CD4 T cells. General observations from the study: Degenerate expanded CDR3beta sequences were enriched among CMV- and Gag-responding cells. Rare CMV-responding cells carrying HIV-1 proviruses were not analyzed separately for TCR.

Sequencing used immunoSEQ version 4 in survey mode. Template was genomic DNA at 10 ng/uL, with up to 1 ug used per sample. Sequencing used immunoSEQ multiplex PCR; TCRdb keeps in-frame clones, though not all of them. The sample records 50,000 or so clones, 70% to 80% being singletons. V lost 6 bases and J 2 bases, leaving 16 bases between the germline ends. Germline V gene data show CDR1 as SQVTM and CDR2 as ANQGSEA. The CDR3 loop spans 14 amino acids. The specimen comprised CD4+ T cells sorted from PBMCs after approximately 20-hour stimulation, sampled from a patient who received antiretroviral therapy. The receptor was isolated from an adult man with HIV who was CMV-seropositive. J is TRBJ1-1 and V is TRBV29-1; D ambiguous. The CDR3 coding sequence is TGCAGCGTCACCTCGTGGCAGGCTAACACTGAAGCTTTCTTT. Protein product: CSVTSWQANTEAFF.